The present entry profiles one TCR beta chain with its context. Its antigen is unknown. Germline values: CDR1 DFQATT, CDR2 SNEGSKA (reference sequence). The length of the CDR3 is 13 residues. V lost 6 bases to trimming and J lost 8 bases, with 19 bases between them. These data originate in a study of blood T cells in healthy people across ages. Study outcomes and limitations: Higher diversity, along with more naive CD4+ cells, distinguished long-lived donors from aged donors.

PBMCs numbering at least 6.5 million were isolated per sample. Per sample, extraction of total RNA gave at least 5.5 micrograms in every case. It was with a sample-barcoded 5' primer and a J-beta primer mix that a second PCR of roughly 7 to 12 cycles was run. TCRdb analysed the 5' RACE reads with MiXCR anew, one entry per CDR3 protein. The sample contains approximately 770,000 distinct CDR3 sequences, 58% of which appear only once. The sample comprised blood. This TCR was recovered from a man aged 25-40 years in good health. V usage is TRBV20-1 and J usage is TRBJ1-2, with a possible D match to TRBD1 (6 bases). The CDR3 protein is CSAPREGGEGYTF. The DNA of the CDR3 is TGCAGTGCCCCCCGCGAGGGGGGCGAGGGCTACACCTTC.